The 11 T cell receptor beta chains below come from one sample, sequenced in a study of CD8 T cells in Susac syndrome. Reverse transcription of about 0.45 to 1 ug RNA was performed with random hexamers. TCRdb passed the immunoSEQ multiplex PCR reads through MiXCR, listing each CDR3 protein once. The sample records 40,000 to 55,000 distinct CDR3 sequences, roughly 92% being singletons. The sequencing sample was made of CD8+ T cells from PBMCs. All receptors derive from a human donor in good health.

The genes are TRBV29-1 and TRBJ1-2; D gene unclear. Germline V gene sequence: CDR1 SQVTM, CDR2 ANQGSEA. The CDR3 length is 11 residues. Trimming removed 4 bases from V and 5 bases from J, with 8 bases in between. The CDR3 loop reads CSVADGYGYTF. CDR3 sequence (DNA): TGCAGCGTTGCTGACGGGTATGGCTACACCTTC.

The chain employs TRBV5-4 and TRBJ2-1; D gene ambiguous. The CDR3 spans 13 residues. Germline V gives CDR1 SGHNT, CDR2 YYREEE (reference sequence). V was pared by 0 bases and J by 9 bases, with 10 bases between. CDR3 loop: CASSLGELPEQFF. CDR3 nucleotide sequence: TGTGCCAGCAGCTTGGGGGAATTGCCTGAGCAGTTCTTC.

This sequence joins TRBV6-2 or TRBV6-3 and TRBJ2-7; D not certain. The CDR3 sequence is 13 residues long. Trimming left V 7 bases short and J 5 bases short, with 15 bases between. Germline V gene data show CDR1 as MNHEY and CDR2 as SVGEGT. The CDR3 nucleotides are TGTGCCAGCAACGGCTTATTTCTCCACGAGCAGTACTTC. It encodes CASNGLFLHEQYF.

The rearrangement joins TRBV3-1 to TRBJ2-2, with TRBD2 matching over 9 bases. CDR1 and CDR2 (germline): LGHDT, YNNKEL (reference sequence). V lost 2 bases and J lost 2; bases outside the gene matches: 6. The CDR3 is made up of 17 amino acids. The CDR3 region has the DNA TGTGCCAGCAGCCAAAGGAGCGGGAGGAGTAACACCGGGGAGCTGTTTTTT. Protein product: CASSQRSGRSNTGELFF.

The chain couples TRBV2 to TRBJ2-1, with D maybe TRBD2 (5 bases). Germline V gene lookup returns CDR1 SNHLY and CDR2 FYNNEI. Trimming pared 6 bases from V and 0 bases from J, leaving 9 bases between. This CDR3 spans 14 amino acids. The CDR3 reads CASRDFVSYNEQFF. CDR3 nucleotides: TGTGCCAGCAGGGACTTCGTCTCCTACAATGAGCAGTTCTTC.

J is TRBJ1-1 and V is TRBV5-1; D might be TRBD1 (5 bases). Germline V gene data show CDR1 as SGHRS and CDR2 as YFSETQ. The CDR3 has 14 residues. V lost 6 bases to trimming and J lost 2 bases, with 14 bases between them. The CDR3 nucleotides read TGCGCCAGCAATATACAGGAGGCTAACACTGAAGCTTTCTTT. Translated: CASNIQEANTEAFF.

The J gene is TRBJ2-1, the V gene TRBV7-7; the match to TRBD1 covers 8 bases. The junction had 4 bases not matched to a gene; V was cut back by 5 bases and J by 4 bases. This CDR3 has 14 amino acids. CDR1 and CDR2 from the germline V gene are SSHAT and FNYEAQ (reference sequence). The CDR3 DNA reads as TGTGCCAGCAGCCTGGACAGGGAGTACAATGAGCAGTTCTTC. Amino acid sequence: CASSLDREYNEQFF. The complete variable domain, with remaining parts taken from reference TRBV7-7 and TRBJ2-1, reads GAGVSQSPRYKVTKRGQDVTLRCDPISSHATLYWYQQALGQGPEFLTYFNYEAQPDKSGLPSDRFSAERPEGSISTLTIQRTEQRDSAMYRCASSLDREYNEQFFGPGTRLTVL.

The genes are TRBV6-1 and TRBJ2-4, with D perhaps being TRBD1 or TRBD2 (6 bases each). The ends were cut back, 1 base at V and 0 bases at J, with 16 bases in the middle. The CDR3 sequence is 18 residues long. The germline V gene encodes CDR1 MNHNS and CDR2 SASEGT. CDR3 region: CASSEGGARTIAKNIQYF. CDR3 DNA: TGTGCCAGCAGTGAAGGGGGGGCTAGAACTATAGCCAAAAACATTCAGTACTTC.

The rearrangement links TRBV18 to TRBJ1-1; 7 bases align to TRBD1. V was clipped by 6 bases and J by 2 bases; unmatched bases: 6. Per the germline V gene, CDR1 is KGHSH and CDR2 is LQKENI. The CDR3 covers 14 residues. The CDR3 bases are TGTGCCAGCTCCCCTAAGGGGGCTAACACTGAAGCTTTCTTT. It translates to CASSPKGANTEAFF.

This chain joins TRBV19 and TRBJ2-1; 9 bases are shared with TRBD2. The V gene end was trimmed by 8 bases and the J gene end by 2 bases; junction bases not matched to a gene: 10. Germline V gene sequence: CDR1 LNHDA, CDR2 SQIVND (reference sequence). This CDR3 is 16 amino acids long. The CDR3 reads CASAGAGGPPYNEQFF. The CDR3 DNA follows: TGTGCCAGTGCTGGGGCGGGAGGGCCCCCCTACAATGAGCAGTTCTTC.

The CDR3 DNA follows: TGTGCCAGCAGCGGTCGGGGGGGACAGGGGGGGAATGGCTACACCTTC. This gives the protein CASSGRGGQGGNGYTF. The V and J genes are TRBV2 and TRBJ1-2; the match to TRBD1 covers 11 bases. Germline-derived CDR1 and CDR2 are SNHLY and FYNNEI. The CDR3 loop spans 16 amino acids. J lost 6 bases, V lost 6 bases, and 12 bases had no gene match.